These T cell receptor beta chains were read from a single sample in a study of T cells in Graves' hyperthyroidism and ophthalmopathy. A single record per CDR3 protein comes from TCRdb applying MiXCR to the multiplex PCR reads. The sample records around 500,000 distinct CDR3 sequences, 14% being singletons. Sequencing used blood. All receptors derive from a woman in her thirties or forties with Graves' hyperthyroidism. Both conserved end residues are part of each CDR3. The D gene is left open where the match is weak. The listing skips clone size in some rows; elsewhere it reads once, few, many or a size class.

cdr3_nt,cdr3_aa,clone_size,d_call,j_call,v_call
TGTGCCAGCAGCCGGGACGGCAATGAGCAGTTCTTC,CASSRDGNEQFF,.,.,TRBJ2-1,TRBV5-8
TGTGCCAGCAGTGACGGGACAGGGACAGATACGCAGTATTTT,CASSDGTGTDTQYF,few,TRBD1,TRBJ2-3,TRBV6-4
TGTGCCAGCAGCTCCCCAACAGGGCATAATGAAAAACTGTTTTTT,CASSSPTGHNEKLFF,.,.,TRBJ1-4,TRBV7-8
TGTGCCAGCAGTTTACAATCCCTCCAGGTGGAGAACACTGAAGCTTTCTTT,CASSLQSLQVENTEAFF,many,.,TRBJ1-1,TRBV27
TGTGCCAGCAGCCAAGTACTTTATGGGAATGAGCAGTTCTTC,CASSQVLYGNEQFF,few,.,TRBJ2-1,TRBV14
TGCAGTACCCAACTTTCAGATACGCAGTATTTT,CSTQLSDTQYF,many,.,TRBJ2-3,TRBV20-1
TGTGCCAGCAGTTCTCCGGGACAGGGAGGCAATGAGCAGTTCTTC,CASSSPGQGGNEQFF,many,TRBD1,TRBJ2-1,TRBV12-3/TRBV12-4
TGTGCCAGCAGTTTATTGAGGGGTAGTGGCTACACCTTC,CASSLLRGSGYTF,.,.,TRBJ1-2,TRBV27
TGTGCCAGCAGTTACAGGCAGGGGGGCACTGAAGCTTTCTTT,CASSYRQGGTEAFF,many,TRBD1,TRBJ1-1,TRBV6-6
TGTGCCAGCAGCCAAGATTTGGCAGGGGGTGAAAAACTGTTTTTT,CASSQDLAGGEKLFF,few,TRBD1,TRBJ1-4,TRBV3-1
TGCGCCAGCAGCCCGGACAGGGGATTAACGTACAATGAGCAGTTCTTC,CASSPDRGLTYNEQFF,once,TRBD1,TRBJ2-1,TRBV5-1
TGTGCCAGCAGCTTTGAACCGAACACTGAAGCTTTCTTT,CASSFEPNTEAFF,.,.,TRBJ1-1,TRBV5-5
TGTGCCACTGGACTAGCGGGACCCCGAGGGGACGAGCAGTACTTC,CATGLAGPRGDEQYF,many,TRBD2,TRBJ2-7,TRBV6-1
TGTGCCAGCAGCTTAAACGGCGTTGAAGCTTTCTTT,CASSLNGVEAFF,.,.,TRBJ1-1,TRBV11-2
TGCGCCAGCAGCTTGGACCCAGCGGGGGTCTCCTACGAGCAGTACTTC,CASSLDPAGVSYEQYF,.,TRBD2,TRBJ2-7,TRBV5-1
TGTGCCAGTAGTGGCCCTAGCGGGAGTTTTAATGAGCAGTTCTTC,CASSGPSGSFNEQFF,few,TRBD2,TRBJ2-1,TRBV19
TGTGCCAGTAGTATATCGGGGGGACAGTTGGGCAATCAGCCCCAGCATTTT,CASSISGGQLGNQPQHF,.,TRBD1,TRBJ1-5,TRBV19
TGTGCCACCAGTGATCCCCGGACAGGTTGGCACGGGGAGCTGTTTTTT,CATSDPRTGWHGELFF,.,TRBD1,TRBJ2-2,TRBV24-1
TGCGCCAGCAGCTTCCAGGGGGACTCTGGAAACACCATATATTTT,CASSFQGDSGNTIYF,.,TRBD1,TRBJ1-3,TRBV5-1
TGTGCCACCACGCTGAAACTAGCGGGAGGGTACGAGCAGTACTTC,CATTLKLAGGYEQYF,.,TRBD2,TRBJ2-7,TRBV28
TGTGCCTGGAGTGACATAACCACTGAAGCTTTCTTT,CAWSDITTEAFF,many,.,TRBJ1-1,TRBV30
TGTGCCAGCAGTTACCTGGGACAGGGTCATGGCTACACCTTC,CASSYLGQGHGYTF,few,TRBD1,TRBJ1-2,TRBV6-5
TGTGCCACCAGATCTAGCGGGGCCTACGAGCAGTACTTC,CATRSSGAYEQYF,few,TRBD2,TRBJ2-7,TRBV15